The source of this TCR beta chain is a study of identical twins. A universal primer site was incorporated via template switching, and the cDNA contained unique molecular identifiers. Using its own MiXCR run on the 5' RACE reads, TCRdb lists one record per CDR3 protein. The table records 1.5 million to 2 million distinct CDR3 sequences, roughly 35% of them present only once. Note on this clonotype: Its antigen is as yet unknown.

Overall study findings and caveats: The abundant beta clonotypes from cord blood had fewer insertions, and memory repertoires had none of this. Surplus twin overlap in beta out-of-frame sequences was less pronounced.

The sample taken for sequencing was cord blood. This clonotype was sampled from a newborn girl in good health.

The CDR3: CASSQLDRSSYEQYF. The CDR3 region has the DNA TGTGCCAGCAGCCAACTCGACAGGAGCTCCTACGAGCAGTACTTC. The chain joins TRBV4-2 to TRBJ2-7; D is possibly TRBD1 (6 bases). Germline loops: CDR1 LGHNA, CDR2 YNFKEQ. V was trimmed by 2 bases and J by 0 bases, leaving 11 bases between them. The CDR3 contains 15 residues.